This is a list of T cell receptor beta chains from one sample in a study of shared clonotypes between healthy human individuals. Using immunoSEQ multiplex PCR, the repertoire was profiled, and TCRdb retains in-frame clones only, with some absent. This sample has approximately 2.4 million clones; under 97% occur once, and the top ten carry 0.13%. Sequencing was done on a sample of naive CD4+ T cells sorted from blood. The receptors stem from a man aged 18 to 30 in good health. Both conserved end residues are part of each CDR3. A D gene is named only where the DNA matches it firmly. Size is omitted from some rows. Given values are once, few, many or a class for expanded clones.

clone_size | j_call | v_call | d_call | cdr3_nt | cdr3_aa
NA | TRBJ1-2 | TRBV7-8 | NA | TGTGCCAGCAGCCCGGGGGAGGTCGGCTACACCTTC | CASSPGEVGYTF
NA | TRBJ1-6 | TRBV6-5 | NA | TGTGCCAGCAGCACCCTGGGGACACCCCTCCACTTT | CASSTLGTPLHF
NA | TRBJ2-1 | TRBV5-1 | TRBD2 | TGCGCCAGCAGCCCTAGCGGGGGGGAGTACAATGAGCAGTTCTTC | CASSPSGGEYNEQFF
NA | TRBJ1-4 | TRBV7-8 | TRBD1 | TGTGCCAGCAGCGGCCGGGACAGGGCTAATGAAAAACTGTTTTTT | CASSGRDRANEKLFF
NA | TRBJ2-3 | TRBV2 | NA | TGTGCCAGCAGTGACGAGGGCCTAGGCACAGATACGCAGTATTTT | CASSDEGLGTDTQYF
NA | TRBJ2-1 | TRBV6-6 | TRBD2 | TGTGCCAGCAGGACTAGCGCGACCTACAATGAGCAGTTCTTC | CASRTSATYNEQFF
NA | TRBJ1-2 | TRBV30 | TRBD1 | TGTGCCGGACGGACAGGGATTGGCTACACCTTC | CAGRTGIGYTF
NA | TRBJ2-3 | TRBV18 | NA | TGTGCCAGCTCACCTGGAGGGGTCGGATCAGATACGCAGTATTTT | CASSPGGVGSDTQYF
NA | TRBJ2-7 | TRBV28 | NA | TGTGCCAGCAGTCCCCAGGGGCTCCCTACCTCCTACGAGCAGTACTTC | CASSPQGLPTSYEQYF
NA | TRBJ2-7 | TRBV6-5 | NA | TGTGCCAGCAGCCTCTCCAAGGGTTACGAGCAGTACTTC | CASSLSKGYEQYF
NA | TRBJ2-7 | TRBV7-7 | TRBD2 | TGTGCTAGCAGCTCCTCAACTAGCGCCGAGCAGTACTTC | CASSSSTSAEQYF
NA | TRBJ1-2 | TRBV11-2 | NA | TGTGCCAGCAGCTTACACAACACGGGTGGCTACACCTTC | CASSLHNTGGYTF
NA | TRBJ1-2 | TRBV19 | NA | TGTGCCAGTAGTCCCAGTGGAGGGGTCTATGGCTACACCTTC | CASSPSGGVYGYTF
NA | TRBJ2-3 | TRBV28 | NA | TGTGCCAGCAGTCTAGGGTCAGGGGATACGCAGTATTTT | CASSLGSGDTQYF
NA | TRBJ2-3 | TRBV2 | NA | TGTGCCAGCAGTGCGGTCCTAGTTATTACGCAGTATTTT | CASSAVLVITQYF
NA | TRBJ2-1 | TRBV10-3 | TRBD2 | TGTGCCATCAGTGAGTCGAGGTCGACTAGCGGCCCTAATGAGCAGTTCTTC | CAISESRSTSGPNEQFF
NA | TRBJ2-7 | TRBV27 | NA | TGTGCCAGCAGTTTGCAGGTCAACTCCTACGAGCAGTACTTC | CASSLQVNSYEQYF
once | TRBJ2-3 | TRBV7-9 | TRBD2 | TGTGCCAGCAGCCAAAGCGGGAGTGCGACAGATACGCAGTATTTT | CASSQSGSATDTQYF
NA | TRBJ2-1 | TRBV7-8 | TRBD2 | TGTGCCAGCAGCCCACGGACTAGCGGGAATTACAATGAGCAGTTCTTC | CASSPRTSGNYNEQFF
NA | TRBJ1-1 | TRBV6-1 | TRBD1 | TGTGCCAGCAGGAACAGGGGTCAGAACACTGAAGCTTTCTTT | CASRNRGQNTEAFF
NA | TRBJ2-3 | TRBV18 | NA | TGTGCCAGCTCACCACTTTCAGGACACACAGATACGCAGTATTTT | CASSPLSGHTDTQYF
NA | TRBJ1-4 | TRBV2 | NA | TGTGCCAGCACCCTCCAAGGACAGACTAATGAAAAACTGTTTTTT | CASTLQGQTNEKLFF
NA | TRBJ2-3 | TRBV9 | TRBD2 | TGTGCCAGCAGCGTAGGAGGGCTTGCGGGGGGGCCGGGTACGCAGTATTTT | CASSVGGLAGGPGTQYF